Listed below are T cell receptor beta chains from one sample, sequenced in a study of blood T cell repertoires in COVID-19. Here immunoSEQ multiplex PCR was the method, and the copy in TCRdb shows in-frame clones only, minus some. The sample includes some 90,000 clones, over 70% of them seen just once. The sequenced sample was peripheral blood. All receptors derive from a man in his 60s with acute or convalescent COVID-19. Both conserved end residues are part of each CDR3. The D gene is left open where the match is weak. Clone size is shown for a subset of rows, as once, few, many or a class of expanded clone.

>-|TRBV3-1/TRBV3-2|TRBD2|TRBJ2-1
CASSLRTSSYNEQFF
TGTGCCAGCAGCCTACGGACTAGCTCCTACAATGAGCAGTTCTTC
>few|TRBV19|TRBD2|TRBJ2-3
CASSIGGSQDTQYF
TGTGCCAGTAGTATAGGCGGGAGTCAAGATACGCAGTATTTT
>once|TRBV30|TRBD1|TRBJ2-2
CAWNRGGTGELFF
TGTGCCTGGAACAGGGGTGGGACCGGGGAGCTGTTTTTT
>-|TRBV10-1|-|TRBJ2-1
CASSLSSLGYNEQFF
TGCGCCAGCAGTTTGTCTTCTCTCGGGTACAATGAGCAGTTCTTC
>-|TRBV18|TRBD1|TRBJ2-5
CASSPGTGTKTQYF
TGTGCCAGCAGTCCCGGGACAGGGACGAAGACCCAGTACTTC
>-|TRBV5-8|-|TRBJ1-6
CASSLLALRVSPLHF
TGTGCCAGCAGCTTGCTTGCACTGCGGGTGTCACCCCTCCACTTT
>-|TRBV19|-|TRBJ1-5
CASSSSTGYSNQPQHF
TGTGCCAGTAGTTCCTCGACGGGGTATAGCAATCAGCCCCAGCATTTT
>-|TRBV3-1/TRBV3-2|TRBD2|TRBJ2-1
CASSPWTSGIGLFF
TGTGCCAGCAGCCCATGGACTAGCGGGATAGGGCTGTTCTTC
>-|TRBV7-2|TRBD2|TRBJ2-3
CASSLPGTSGRAKDTQYF
TGTGCCAGCAGCTTACCGGGGACTAGCGGGAGGGCCAAAGATACGCAGTATTTT
>-|TRBV5-1|-|TRBJ2-7
CASRRRVDSFGDEQYF
TGCGCCAGCAGACGACGCGTCGACTCCTTCGGGGACGAGCAGTACTTC
>-|TRBV6-6|-|TRBJ2-2
CASSYRLKTGTGELFF
TGTGCCAGCAGTTACCGCCTTAAAACTGGCACCGGGGAGCTGTTTTTT
>-|TRBV18|TRBD1|TRBJ1-6
CASSLSDRGSPLHF
TGTGCCAGCTCTCTCTCTGACAGGGGTTCACCCCTCCACTTT
>few|TRBV6-2/TRBV6-3|TRBD1|TRBJ2-7
CASSYGTGLKIYEQYF
TGTGCCAGCAGTTACGGGACAGGGCTTAAGATCTACGAGCAGTACTTC
>-|TRBV28|TRBD1|TRBJ1-2
CASRATGGDYGYTF
TGTGCCAGCAGAGCCACAGGGGGTGACTATGGCTACACCTTC
>few|TRBV28|-|TRBJ1-4
CASSLSHNEKLFF
TGTGCCAGCAGTTTATCCCATAATGAAAAACTGTTTTTT
>-|TRBV15|TRBD2|TRBJ2-7
CATSRVGASGINEQYF
TGTGCCACCAGCAGAGTCGGGGCTAGCGGGATTAACGAGCAGTACTTC
>-|TRBV6-6|-|TRBJ2-7
CASSYGQSSYEQYF
TGTGCCAGCAGTTATGGACAGTCCTCCTACGAGCAGTACTTC
>-|TRBV19|-|TRBJ1-1
CASSDSWNTEAFF
TGTGCCAGTAGTGACAGTTGGAACACTGAAGCTTTCTTT
>-|TRBV19|-|TRBJ2-1
CASKGFETAPGGNEQFF
TGTGCCAGTAAAGGATTTGAGACTGCCCCGGGTGGGAATGAGCAGTTCTTC